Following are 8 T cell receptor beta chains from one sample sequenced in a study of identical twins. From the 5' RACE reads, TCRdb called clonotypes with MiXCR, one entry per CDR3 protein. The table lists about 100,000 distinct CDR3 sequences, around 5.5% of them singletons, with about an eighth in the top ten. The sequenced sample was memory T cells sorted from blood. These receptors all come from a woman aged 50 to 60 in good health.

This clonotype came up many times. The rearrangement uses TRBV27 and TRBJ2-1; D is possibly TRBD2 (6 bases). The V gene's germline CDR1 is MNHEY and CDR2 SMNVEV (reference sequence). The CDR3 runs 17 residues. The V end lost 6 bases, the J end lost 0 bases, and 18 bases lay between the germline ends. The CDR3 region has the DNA TGTGCCAGCAGGAACCCGGGTGGAGGGGTCTCCTACAATGAGCAGTTCTTC. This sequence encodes CASRNPGGGVSYNEQFF.

CDR3 in amino acids: CASSEFGLSSYEQYV. CDR3 DNA: TGTGCCAGCAGTGAATTCGGACTTAGCTCCTACGAGCAGTACGTC. This sequence joins TRBV6-1 and TRBJ2-7; a possible D gene is TRBD2 (5 bases). The CDR3 contains 15 residues. Germline V gives CDR1 MNHNS, CDR2 SASEGT. V lost 2 bases to trimming and J lost 0 bases, with 11 bases between them.

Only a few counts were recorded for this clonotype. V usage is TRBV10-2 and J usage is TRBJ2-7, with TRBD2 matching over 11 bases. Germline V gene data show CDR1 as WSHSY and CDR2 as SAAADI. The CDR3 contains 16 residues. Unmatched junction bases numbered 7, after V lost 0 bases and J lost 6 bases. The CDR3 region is CASSESRGLAGGEQYF. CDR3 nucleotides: TGCGCCAGCAGTGAGTCACGGGGTCTAGCGGGAGGCGAGCAGTACTTC.

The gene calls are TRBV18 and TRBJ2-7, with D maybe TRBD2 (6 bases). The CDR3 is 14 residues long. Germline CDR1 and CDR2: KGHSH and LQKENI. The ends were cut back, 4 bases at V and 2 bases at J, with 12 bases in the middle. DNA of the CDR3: TGTGCCAGCTCACGCAGGGAGGTAGCCTACGAGCAGTACTTC. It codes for CASSRREVAYEQYF.

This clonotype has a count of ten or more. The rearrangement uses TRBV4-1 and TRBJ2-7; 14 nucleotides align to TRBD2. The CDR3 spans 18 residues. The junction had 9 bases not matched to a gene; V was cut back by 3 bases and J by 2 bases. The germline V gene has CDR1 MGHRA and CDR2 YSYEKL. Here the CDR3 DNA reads TGCGCCAGCAGCCAGGCTACGGGACTAGCGGGAGAAACCTACGAGCAGTACTTC. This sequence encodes CASSQATGLAGETYEQYF.

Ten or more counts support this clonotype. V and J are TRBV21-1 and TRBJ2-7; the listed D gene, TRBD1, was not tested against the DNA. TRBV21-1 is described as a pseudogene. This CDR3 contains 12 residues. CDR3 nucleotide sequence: TGTGCCAGCGATGAGGGACGCTACGAGCAGTACTTC. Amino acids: CASDEGRYEQYF.

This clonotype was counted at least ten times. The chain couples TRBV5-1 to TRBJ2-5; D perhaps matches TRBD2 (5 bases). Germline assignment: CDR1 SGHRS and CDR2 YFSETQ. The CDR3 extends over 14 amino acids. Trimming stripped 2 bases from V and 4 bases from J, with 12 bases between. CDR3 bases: TGCGCCAGCAGCTTCTCGACTACTTTAGAGACCCAGTACTTC. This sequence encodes CASSFSTTLETQYF.

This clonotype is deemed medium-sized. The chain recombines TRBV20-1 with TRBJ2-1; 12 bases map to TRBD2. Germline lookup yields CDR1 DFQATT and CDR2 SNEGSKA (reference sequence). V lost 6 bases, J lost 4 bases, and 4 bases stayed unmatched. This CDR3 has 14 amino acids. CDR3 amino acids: CSAPTSGRYNEQFF. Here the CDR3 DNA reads TGCAGTGCGCCAACTAGCGGGAGGTACAATGAGCAGTTCTTC.